This T cell receptor beta chain was identified during a study of CD8 T cells in ankylosing spondylitis. Study observations and caveats: Several highly homologous variants made up a TCR beta motif, and this motif appeared characteristic of ankylosing spondylitis blood. Reportedly, matched ankylosing spondylitis synovial fluid was significantly enriched for disease-linked clones. Relatively scarce in peripheral blood, disease-linked clones were CD8+.

Quantitative 5'-RACE with molecular barcodes generated TCR beta libraries. MiXCR, applied by TCRdb to the 5' RACE reads, yields one record per CDR3 protein. The sample yields approximately 200,000 distinct CDR3 sequences, about an eighth seen once. CDR1 and CDR2 (germline): MNHEY, SVGAGI. Trimming took 5 bases from V and 7 from J, leaving 12 bases between them. CDR3 size: 14 residues. The sample holds many counts of this clonotype. The antigen is undetermined. The sample comprised blood, either unsorted or a sorted T cell fraction (not recorded which). The receptor was isolated from a female donor with ankylosing spondylitis or in good health (not recorded which). The rearrangement joins TRBV6-5 to TRBJ1-6, with D possibly being TRBD1 (6 bases). The CDR3 here is CASSNGGVNSPLHF. CDR3 sequence (DNA): TGTGCCAGCAGTAACGGGGGCGTCAATTCACCCCTCCACTTT.